This entry features one T cell receptor (beta chain) sequence. The data derive from a study of spatial heterogeneity in lung cancer. One entry per CDR3 protein, called by TCRdb with MiXCR from the 5' RACE reads. The table shows about 120,000 distinct CDR3 sequences, with roughly an eighth occurring only once. Time point indicated: blood at routine non-recurrence follow-up after resection. The study sequenced unsorted whole RNA from tumor, nontumor lung or frozen PBMC. CDR1 MDHEN and CDR2 SYDVKM come from the germline V gene. J was trimmed by 2 bases and V by 7 bases; bases with no gene match: 9. This CDR3 has 15 amino acids.

The rearrangement uses TRBV28 and TRBJ2-7; 9 positions match TRBD1. Sequences were derived from PBMCs, sampled at follow-up. The source of this sequence is a male donor with early-stage non-small cell lung cancer. The CDR3 coding sequence is TGTGCCAGCACTCCGGCGGGACAGGGCCCCTACGAGCAGTACTTC. Protein: CASTPAGQGPYEQYF.